This passage covers 17 T cell receptor beta chains from one sample sequenced in a study of CD4+ T cells in melanoma. Clones were read by immunoSEQ multiplex PCR, and TCRdb kept only the in-frame ones, dropping some. The sample carries more than 110,000 clones, roughly 91% recorded once. These receptors came from a human donor with melanoma.

This rearrangement joins TRBV11-2 to TRBJ2-2; TRBD1 matches at 7 bases. J was trimmed by 8 bases and V by 5 bases; bases with no gene match: 8. The CDR3 has 14 amino acids. Germline V lookup: CDR1 SGHAT, CDR2 FQNNGV. The CDR3 DNA follows: TGTGCCAGCAGCCCAAGACAGGGCACAGGGGAGCTGTTTTTT. This codes for CASSPRQGTGELFF.

About this clone: At the DNA level, this CDR3 is encoded by other sequences in the same sample as well. This chain uses TRBV5-1 with TRBJ2-5; perhaps TRBD2 as D (6 bases). CDR3 size: 15 residues. The ends were cut back, 1 base at V and 3 bases at J, with 13 bases in the middle. The germline gives CDR1 SGHRS, CDR2 YFSETQ. The CDR3 DNA reads as TGCGCCAGCAGCTTGAGAGGCCCGGGGGAAGAGACCCAGTACTTC. Translated: CASSLRGPGEETQYF.

This clone was found a few times. The chain is built from TRBV11-2 and TRBJ1-5; D might be TRBD1 (6 bases). Germline assignment: CDR1 SGHAT and CDR2 FQNNGV. Between the trimmed V and J ends, which lost 1 base and 5 bases, there was a span of 9 bases. The CDR3 has 14 residues. The CDR3 coding sequence is TGTGCCAGCAGCTTAGGGCACAGGGATCAGCCCCAGCATTTT. Translation gives CASSLGHRDQPQHF.

Remarks on this clone: The identical CDR3 is also encoded by other nucleotide sequences in the sample. The chain is built from TRBV9 and TRBJ2-3, with 10 bases lining up with TRBD2. There are 14 residues in the CDR3. V was clipped by 3 bases and J by 8 bases; unmatched bases: 6. Germline assignment: CDR1 SGDLS and CDR2 YYNGEE. The CDR3 DNA follows: TGTGCCAGCAGCGCCCAGCGGGGGGGCAGTACGCAGTATTTT. This encodes CASSAQRGGSTQYF.

The J gene is TRBJ1-4, the V gene TRBV6-5, with a tentative D call TRBD1 (5 bases). This CDR3 has 11 amino acids. Germline CDR1 reads MNHEY; CDR2 reads SVGAGI. V lost 6 bases to trimming and J lost 11 bases, with 10 bases between them. The CDR3 region is CASSQGGKLFF. CDR3 DNA: TGTGCCAGCAGCCAGGGCGGTAAACTGTTTTTT.

In DNA, the CDR3 is TGTGCCAGCAGCTTGAGGCTAGGGGTCAATCAGCCCCAGCATTTT. Its translation: CASSLRLGVNQPQHF. The chain recombines TRBV5-6 with TRBJ1-5; maybe TRBD1 (5 bases). Germline assignment: CDR1 SGHDT and CDR2 YYEEEE. CDR3 size: 15 residues. The germline V and J ends were trimmed by 1 base and 3 bases, with 11 bases remaining between them. Full variable domain (rest looked up from reference TRBV5-6 and TRBJ1-5): DAGVTQSPTHLIKTRGQQVTLRCSPKSGHDTVSWYQQALGQGPQFIFQYYEEEERQRGNFPDRFSGHQFPNYSSELNVNALLLGDSALYLCASSLRLGVNQPQHFGDGTRLSIL.

This chain connects TRBV7-2 to TRBJ2-5; TRBD2 matches 10 bases. Germline CDR1 is SGHTA and CDR2 is FQGNSA. J gave up 5 bases and V 5 bases, and 14 bases lay outside the gene matches. The CDR3 runs to 17 residues. This CDR3 reads CASSLSTLAGVGETQYF. The CDR3 nucleotides are TGTGCCAGCAGCCTTAGTACTCTAGCGGGGGTGGGGGAGACCCAGTACTTC.

The chain uses TRBV6-1 and TRBJ2-3; unclear D gene. The CDR3 is made up of 20 amino acids. Germline V lookup: CDR1 MNHNS, CDR2 SASEGT. V dropped 0 bases and J dropped 2 bases, with 24 bases sitting between them. In nucleotides, the CDR3 is TGTGCCAGCAGTGAAGCCCGCCGTGTCCCTACGTCGACGGCCACAGATACGCAGTATTTT. Its protein product is CASSEARRVPTSTATDTQYF.

This chain joins TRBV27 and TRBJ1-6, with D unclear. The V gene lost 2 bases and the J gene lost 10 bases, with 12 bases spanning the gap. Germline V gene sequence: CDR1 MNHEY, CDR2 SMNVEV (reference sequence). The CDR3 runs 14 residues. The CDR3 here is CASSLMGSGSPLHF. In nucleotides, the CDR3 is TGTGCCAGCAGTTTAATGGGGTCTGGGTCACCCCTCCACTTT.

This clone was observed a few times. The V and J genes are TRBV9 and TRBJ2-5, with 9 bases matching TRBD1. J gave up 4 bases and V 4 bases, and 8 bases lay outside the gene matches. Germline V gene lookup returns CDR1 SGDLS and CDR2 YYNGEE. The CDR3 extends over 15 amino acids. CDR3 region: CASSKTGGAGETQYF. For the CDR3, the DNA is TGTGCCAGCAGCAAAACAGGGGGCGCAGGAGAGACCCAGTACTTC.

The DNA for the CDR3 is TGTGCCAGTAGTATTAGGGGGTTACAGCCGGCTAACTATGGCTACACCTTC. Its protein product is CASSIRGLQPANYGYTF. The rearrangement joins TRBV19 to TRBJ1-2, with D perhaps matching TRBD1 (6 bases). The CDR3 extends over 17 amino acids. Between the trimmed V and J ends, which lost 3 bases and 0 bases, there was a span of 17 bases. Germline V gene sequence: CDR1 LNHDA, CDR2 SQIVND (reference sequence). Variable domain in full (rest from reference TRBV19 and TRBJ1-2): DGGITQSPKYLFRKEGQNVTLSCEQNLNHDAMYWYRQDPGQGLRLIYYSQIVNDFQKGDIAEGYSVSREKKESFPLTVTSAQKNPTAFYLCASSIRGLQPANYGYTFGSGTRLTVV.

The V gene is TRBV5-1, the J gene TRBJ1-1; D is perhaps TRBD1 (6 bases). The V gene's germline CDR1 is SGHRS and CDR2 YFSETQ. Between the trimmed V and J ends, which lost 4 bases and 1 base, there was a span of 11 bases. CDR3 length: 14 amino acids. CDR3 sequence (DNA): TGCGCCAGCAGCGTCCAGGGACAGAACACTGAAGCTTTCTTT. Residues: CASSVQGQNTEAFF.

The CDR3 protein is CASSGGLRGNTGELFF. DNA of the CDR3: TGTGCCAGCAGTGGGGGTCTGAGGGGGAACACCGGGGAGCTGTTTTTT. The chain uses TRBV6-1 and TRBJ2-2; D may correspond to TRBD1 or TRBD2 (5 bases each). The V gene lost 4 bases and the J gene lost 1 base, with 13 bases spanning the gap. Germline loops: CDR1 MNHNS, CDR2 SASEGT. The CDR3 extends over 16 amino acids.

This clone was seen once. The V and J genes are TRBV10-2 and TRBJ2-2; D is possibly TRBD2 (6 bases). Germline V CDR1 and CDR2: WSHSY, SAAADI. The CDR3 runs 13 residues. V was trimmed by 8 bases and J by 3 bases, leaving 10 bases between them. The CDR3 DNA sequence: TGCGCCAGCGGGACTTCCTACACCGGGGAGCTGTTTTTT. This gives the protein CASGTSYTGELFF.

V gene TRBV2 combines with J gene TRBJ1-4, with D unresolved. The CDR3 covers 14 residues. V gave up 5 bases and J gave up 6 bases, with 13 bases separating them. The germline V gene has CDR1 SNHLY and CDR2 FYNNEI. CDR3: CASSPNQAYEKLFF. Written as DNA, the CDR3 is TGTGCCAGCAGTCCGAACCAAGCCTATGAAAAACTGTTTTTT.

The rearrangement links TRBV6-5 to TRBJ1-2; D remains unclear. The CDR3 covers 15 residues. V gave up 5 bases and J gave up 4 bases, with 17 bases separating them. CDR1 is MNHEY, CDR2 SVGAGI, per germline. The CDR3 nucleotides read TGTGCCAGCAGTCAGTCCACGGCGGGGTCCTATGGCTACACCTTC. This gives the protein CASSQSTAGSYGYTF.

The chain employs TRBV6-1 and TRBJ1-2, with D uncertain. The CDR3 has 15 amino acids. Trimming shortened V by 6 bases and J by 5 bases, and 19 bases separated the two germline ends. CDR1 MNHNS and CDR2 SASEGT come from the germline V gene. CDR3 sequence (DNA): TGTGCCAGCAGGGAGGACGGGAGGATACTGTATGGCTACACCTTC. This translates into CASREDGRILYGYTF.